The rows below give T cell receptor beta chains drawn from one sample of a study of human T cells and chemical hapten exposure. TCRdb analysed the 5' RACE reads with MiXCR anew, one entry per CDR3 protein. The sample shows 120,000 to 150,000 distinct CDR3 sequences, 3.5% to 5% of them seen only once. Receptor source: a female donor in good health. CDR3s leave out the opening cysteine and the closing phenylalanine or tryptophan. Rows give clone size only sometimes, using once, few, many, or a class for an expanded clone.

TRBJ2-7	TRBV7-3	many	ASSLLAGYEQY
TRBJ2-3	TRBV25-1	many	ASSPQISTDTQY
TRBJ2-1	TRBV11-2	many	ASSSPQGADEQF
TRBJ2-5	TRBV3-1	NA	ASSARTVQETQY
TRBJ1-6	TRBV7-9	many	ASRPRTGDSNSPLH
TRBJ2-7	TRBV5-1	many	ASSLSGGDEQY
TRBJ1-6	TRBV7-2	many	ASSLAAGPNSPLH
TRBJ2-5	TRBV19	many	ASSISQGSSETQY
TRBJ2-1	TRBV20-1	many	SARFPGQRYNEQF
TRBJ1-5	TRBV20-1	many	SAAPGEGPRNQPQH
TRBJ2-3	TRBV5-5	many	ASSLKHTDTQY
TRBJ1-5	TRBV12-3/TRBV12-4	many	ASSPREGGQPQH
TRBJ2-3	TRBV7-3	many	ARKGGGGLGTQY
TRBJ2-7	TRBV7-2	many	ASSSGQPGGYEQY
TRBJ1-1	TRBV7-2	many	ASSLSFRGSNTEAF
TRBJ2-5	TRBV5-1	many	ASTGGGFETQY
TRBJ2-3	TRBV19	many	ASSGLRGDTQY
TRBJ2-3	TRBV6-6	many	ASSYVMSTDTQY
TRBJ2-7	TRBV28	NA	ASSLARAGNEQY
TRBJ2-7	TRBV20-1	many	SAFGFTYEQY
TRBJ1-1	TRBV5-1	many	ASSPRTGDTEAF
TRBJ2-3	TRBV25-1	many	ASSGLQARFTDTQY
TRBJ1-1	TRBV4-2	many	ASSRSGTGLATEAF
TRBJ1-5	TRBV15	few	ATSREYIGLGQPQH
TRBJ1-4	TRBV20-1	many	SADREVQANEKLF
TRBJ2-3	TRBV5-1	many	ASSPLAGGLGTDTQY
TRBJ2-1	TRBV5-1	few	ASSFGGAGGPDTNEQF
TRBJ2-7	TRBV2	many	ASRNDRYEQY
TRBJ1-2	TRBV28	NA	ASSLGLSTGNYGYT
TRBJ2-7	TRBV5-1	many	ASSLGQALSYEQY
TRBJ1-1	TRBV5-1	many	ASSLKANTEAF
TRBJ2-3	TRBV5-4	many	ASSLVVGGSTDTQY
TRBJ1-2	TRBV5-1	many	ASSLDRYLYT
TRBJ2-3	TRBV19	many	ASSSGQGSTDTQY
TRBJ1-3	TRBV7-8	many	ASLGGNTIY
TRBJ2-2	TRBV5-4	many	ASSAGGQAGELF
TRBJ2-1	TRBV18	many	ASSPQGASGGPYSYNEQF
TRBJ2-3	TRBV13	NA	ASSLITSGPDTQY
TRBJ1-2	TRBV27	many	ASSFGQGGYGYT
TRBJ2-7	TRBV19	many	ATAGGYEQY
TRBJ2-1	TRBV29-1	NA	SVIHHERGVRNEQF
TRBJ1-1	TRBV11-1	NA	ASSLEYFPGQGPEAF
TRBJ1-2	TRBV6-5	few	ASSYSRERPNYGYT
TRBJ2-1	TRBV28	many	ASSLPYGDSYNEQF
TRBJ2-1	TRBV5-1	many	ASSLWVFLSEQF
TRBJ2-6	TRBV6-5	many	ASFGRLISGANVLT
TRBJ1-1	TRBV12-3/TRBV12-4	many	ASMVQLNTEAF
TRBJ1-1	TRBV2	many	ASSIPRRGGTEAF
TRBJ2-1	TRBV27	many	ASSQLAGGGGEQF
TRBJ2-2	TRBV5-1	many	ASTGTYTGELF
TRBJ1-2	TRBV19	many	ASKIQGYYGYT
TRBJ1-1	TRBV12-3/TRBV12-4	many	ASSPPGGGIPEAF
TRBJ1-3	TRBV4-2	many	ASSQVEGTVFSGNTIY
TRBJ1-1	TRBV6-4	many	ASSAEKGSRAF
TRBJ1-1	TRBV6-1	many	ASSERTTKVTEAF
TRBJ2-3	TRBV7-2	many	ASSLGPSGGDTQY
TRBJ1-5	TRBV4-2	many	ASSQDWSRGFGVGNQPQH
TRBJ1-1	TRBV5-5	many	ASSGSLRNTEAF
TRBJ1-2	TRBV11-2	many	ASSLEDRYGYT